These T cell receptor beta chains were read from a single sample in a study of cytomegalovirus exposure and HLA in healthy donors. Method: immunoSEQ multiplex PCR; TCRdb's copy keeps in-frame clones and lacks some. The sample data list approximately 70,000 clones. The sequenced sample was PBMCs. The origin of the receptors is a woman aged 40 to 50 in good health and CMV-seropositive. Each CDR3 is given with its conserved first and last residue. Each record gives: CDR3 protein, CDR3 DNA, D gene, V gene, J gene. A D gene is named only where the DNA matches it firmly.

CDR3: CASSHTGTGANVLTF; DNA: TGTGCCAGCAGCCATACAGGGACTGGGGCCAACGTCCTGACTTTC; D: .; V: TRBV9; J: TRBJ2-6
CDR3: CASSKWDSRQVQPQHF; DNA: TGTGCCAGCAGTAAATGGGACTCTAGGCAGGTCCAGCCCCAGCATTTT; D: .; V: TRBV6-6; J: TRBJ1-5
CDR3: CASSLTQGIDGYTF; DNA: TGTGCCAGCAGCTTAACCCAGGGGATAGACGGCTACACCTTC; D: .; V: TRBV7-3; J: TRBJ1-2
CDR3: CASSERVTGGYGYTF; DNA: TGTGCCAGCAGTGAAAGGGTGACAGGGGGCTATGGCTACACCTTC; D: TRBD1; V: TRBV6-1; J: TRBJ1-2
CDR3: CASSPQGAETQYF; DNA: TGTGCCAGCAGTCCCCAAGGGGCAGAGACCCAGTACTTC; D: .; V: TRBV7-3; J: TRBJ2-5
CDR3: CASSPLLADLDTQYF; DNA: TGTGCCAGCTCACCCTTACTAGCGGATCTTGATACGCAGTATTTT; D: TRBD2; V: TRBV18; J: TRBJ2-3
CDR3: CASSPPTGWGTEAFF; DNA: TGTGCCAGCAGCCCACCTACAGGGTGGGGCACTGAAGCTTTCTTT; D: .; V: TRBV7-9; J: TRBJ1-1
CDR3: CASSSRTGPYREKLFF; DNA: TGTGCCAGCAGCTCAAGGACAGGCCCATATCGAGAAAAACTGTTTTTT; D: TRBD1; V: TRBV7-2; J: TRBJ1-4
CDR3: CASSLPLQGDEQYF; DNA: TGCGCCAGCAGCCTTCCCTTACAGGGGGACGAGCAGTACTTC; D: TRBD1; V: TRBV5-1; J: TRBJ2-7
CDR3: CASSQVGLGQVTDTQYF; DNA: TGCGCCAGCAGCCAAGTGGGACTGGGACAGGTCACAGATACGCAGTATTTT; D: TRBD1; V: TRBV4-1; J: TRBJ2-3
CDR3: CATAAGLPFNGQFF; DNA: TGTGCCACCGCCGCCGGACTCCCGTTCAATGGGCAGTTCTTC; D: .; V: TRBV6-5; J: TRBJ2-1
CDR3: CASSLLRGPGLGGELFF; DNA: TGTGCCAGCAGCCTATTACGGGGTCCGGGATTGGGCGGGGAGCTGTTTTTT; D: .; V: TRBV11-2; J: TRBJ2-2
CDR3: CASSSRTGGSEAFF; DNA: TGTGCCAGCAGTTCCAGGACAGGGGGCTCTGAAGCTTTCTTT; D: TRBD1; V: TRBV6-4; J: TRBJ1-1
CDR3: CASSFRPGGEKLFF; DNA: TGTGCCAGCAGCTTCAGACCCGGGGGTGAAAAACTGTTTTTT; D: .; V: TRBV11-2; J: TRBJ1-4
CDR3: CASSPSSYEQYF; DNA: TGTGCCAGCAGCCCCTCCTCCTACGAGCAGTACTTC; D: .; V: TRBV5-6; J: TRBJ2-7
CDR3: CASSLGYGTARRGTEAFF; DNA: TGTGCCAGCAGCTTAGGCTATGGCACGGCCCGACGCGGGACTGAAGCTTTCTTT; D: .; V: TRBV13; J: TRBJ1-1
CDR3: CASSWALPKNGNTIYF; DNA: TGTGCCAGCAGTTGGGCCCTACCAAAAAATGGAAACACCATATATTTT; D: .; V: TRBV6-6; J: TRBJ1-3
CDR3: CASSTIDRVGETQYF; DNA: TGTGCCAGCTCAACCATAGACAGGGTCGGGGAGACCCAGTACTTC; D: TRBD1; V: TRBV18; J: TRBJ2-5
CDR3: CASSFLQGVSYGYTF; DNA: TGTGCCAGCAGTTTTTTACAGGGGGTGAGCTATGGCTACACCTTC; D: TRBD1; V: TRBV6-6; J: TRBJ1-2
CDR3: CASSETSYEQYF; DNA: TGTGCCAGCAGCGAGACTAGCTACGAGCAGTACTTC; D: .; V: TRBV6-6; J: TRBJ2-7
CDR3: CATSRDMSRAEVLNTEAFF; DNA: TGTGCCACCAGCAGAGATATGTCGAGGGCAGAAGTATTGAACACTGAAGCTTTCTTT; D: .; V: TRBV15; J: TRBJ1-1
CDR3: CASSPRDRVGVLTF; DNA: TGTGCCAGCAGCCCCCGGGACAGGGTGGGCGTCCTGACTTTC; D: TRBD1; V: TRBV5-4; J: TRBJ2-6
CDR3: CASSQDQGAWGQETQYF; DNA: TGTGCCAGCAGCCAAGATCAGGGGGCTTGGGGCCAAGAGACCCAGTACTTC; D: TRBD1; V: TRBV14; J: TRBJ2-5
CDR3: CASSPRQGLNEQFF; DNA: TGTGCCAGCAGCCCAAGACAGGGTTTGAATGAGCAGTTCTTC; D: TRBD1; V: TRBV7-6; J: TRBJ2-1
CDR3: CASSLQGSEKLFF; DNA: TGCGCCAGCAGCTTGCAGGGAAGTGAAAAACTGTTTTTT; D: .; V: TRBV5-1; J: TRBJ1-4
CDR3: CASSLLSSGAADTQYF; DNA: TGCGCCAGCAGCTTGTTATCTAGCGGGGCAGCAGATACGCAGTATTTT; D: TRBD2; V: TRBV5-1; J: TRBJ2-3
CDR3: CASRFGISGANVLTF; DNA: TGTGCCAGCAGGTTCGGGATCTCTGGGGCCAACGTCCTGACTTTC; D: .; V: TRBV6-5; J: TRBJ2-6
CDR3: CASSPNPTGGLGNEQFF; DNA: TGTGCCAGTAGTCCAAACCCCACAGGGGGCTTGGGTAATGAGCAGTTCTTC; D: TRBD1; V: TRBV19; J: TRBJ2-1
CDR3: CASSLTREGYEQYF; DNA: TGTGCCAGCAGCCTTACCCGGGAGGGATACGAGCAGTACTTC; D: TRBD2; V: TRBV27; J: TRBJ2-7
CDR3: CASSSNSGGLNNEQFF; DNA: TGTGCCAGCTCATCGAATTCCGGGGGGCTAAACAATGAGCAGTTCTTC; D: .; V: TRBV18; J: TRBJ2-1
CDR3: CAISDPLRGHGETQYF; DNA: TGTGCCATCAGTGATCCTTTGAGGGGGCACGGGGAGACCCAGTACTTC; D: TRBD1; V: TRBV10-3; J: TRBJ2-5
CDR3: CASRLAGASYNEQFF; DNA: TGTGCCAGCAGGTTAGCGGGGGCCTCCTACAATGAGCAGTTCTTC; D: TRBD2; V: TRBV2; J: TRBJ2-1
CDR3: CASSLLPGQGYTF; DNA: TGTGCCAGCAGCCTTTTACCGGGACAGGGTTACACCTTC; D: TRBD1; V: TRBV7-3; J: TRBJ1-2